This is a list of T cell receptor beta chains from one sample in a study of T cells after yellow fever vaccination. TCRdb reanalysed the 5' RACE reads using MiXCR and keeps one entry per CDR3 protein. The data show hundreds of thousands of distinct CDR3 sequences, over 8% seen once. This material consisted of PBMCs, taken on the day of the first yellow fever vaccination. These receptors were collected from a young man who received the YFV17D yellow fever vaccine. Both conserved end residues are part of each CDR3. A D gene is named only where the DNA matches it firmly. Expanded clones are given a class, and other clones once, few, many or no size at all.

d_gene	abundance	v_gene	j_gene	CDR3nt	CDR3aa
-	-	TRBV7-2	TRBJ1-2	TGTGCCAGCAGCTTAGGAGACACCCCTAACTATGGCTACACCTTC	CASSLGDTPNYGYTF
-	once	TRBV7-2	TRBJ1-3	TGTGCCAGCACCCCAGTCTGGACAGCCTCTGGAAACACCATATATTTT	CASTPVWTASGNTIYF
-	few	TRBV12-3/TRBV12-4	TRBJ1-2	TGTGCCAGCAGATATAGGGGATACGGCTACACCTTC	CASRYRGYGYTF
TRBD1	-	TRBV7-2	TRBJ2-7	TGTGCCAGCAGCTTGGGGACAGGGAAAGGTTACGAGCAGTACTTC	CASSLGTGKGYEQYF
TRBD1	-	TRBV18	TRBJ1-3	TGTGCCAGCTCACCAGCGGGACAGGGATCTGGAAACACCATATATTTT	CASSPAGQGSGNTIYF
-	few	TRBV5-1	TRBJ2-2	TGCGCCAGCAGCTTGTCGGTTCCCGCCCCCGGGGAGCTGTTTTTT	CASSLSVPAPGELFF
-	few	TRBV5-6	TRBJ2-1	TGTGCCAGCAGCTTGTCAGGGATCGCCTACAATGAGCAGTTCTTC	CASSLSGIAYNEQFF
-	few	TRBV12-3/TRBV12-4	TRBJ1-1	TGTGCCAGCAGCCAAAGAGCAAAACGGGACACTGAAGCTTTCTTT	CASSQRAKRDTEAFF
-	-	TRBV7-3	TRBJ2-5	TGTGCCTCAGCCGAGGGGTTAGCGGTCCAAGAGACCCAGTACTTC	CASAEGLAVQETQYF
TRBD1	few	TRBV7-2	TRBJ2-1	TGTGCCAGCAGCTTAGAACAGGGGGCGGAAAATGAGCAGTTCTTC	CASSLEQGAENEQFF
-	few	TRBV6-2/TRBV6-3	TRBJ1-5	TGTGCCAGCAGGCAGCCGCGGGGCGGCCAGCCCCAGCATTTT	CASRQPRGGQPQHF
-	-	TRBV7-2	TRBJ1-2	TGTGCCAGCAGCTTAGAGGTTCTAGCTAACTATGGCTACACCTTC	CASSLEVLANYGYTF
-	many	TRBV12-3/TRBV12-4	TRBJ1-5	TGTGCCAGCAGTTTGGGGGTAGAGTTTTGGCCCCAGCATTTT	CASSLGVEFWPQHF
-	-	TRBV7-2	TRBJ2-2	TGTGCCAGCAGCTTAGCGCCGCCAGGGGCCGGGGAGCTGTTTTTT	CASSLAPPGAGELFF
-	few	TRBV11-2	TRBJ1-5	TGTGCCAGCAGCTTAGGGGGTTGGTACCGGGATCCCAATCAGCCCCAGCATTTT	CASSLGGWYRDPNQPQHF
-	-	TRBV6-1	TRBJ1-4	TGTGCCAGCAGTGAAGGACGGGGGAATGAAAAACTGTTTTTT	CASSEGRGNEKLFF
TRBD2	few	TRBV5-1	TRBJ2-2	TGCGCCAGCAGCCGGGGGGGTTCCCCTGGGGAGCTGTTTTTT	CASSRGGSPGELFF
-	few	TRBV12-3/TRBV12-4	TRBJ1-5	TGTGCCAGCACCGTGGGGGGGCCCCAGCCCCAGCATTTT	CASTVGGPQPQHF
-	few	TRBV6-1	TRBJ2-1	TGTGCCAGCAGTGAGCAGGGGGGCGTCCCGCAGCAGTTCTTC	CASSEQGGVPQQFF
-	many	TRBV3-1	TRBJ2-7	TGTGCCAGCAAAGACAGGAGCTACGAGCAGTACTTC	CASKDRSYEQYF
-	few	TRBV15	TRBJ1-1	TGTGCCACCAGCAGTCAGGGCTTTAGTACTGAAGCTTTCTTT	CATSSQGFSTEAFF
TRBD1	-	TRBV5-1	TRBJ2-5	TGCGCCAGCAGCGCCACGACAGGGCCGGAGACCCAGTACTTC	CASSATTGPETQYF
TRBD2	few	TRBV7-6	TRBJ2-3	TGTGCCAGCAGGCTGACTAGCGGGGGCCTTAGCACAGATACGCAGTATTTT	CASRLTSGGLSTDTQYF
TRBD2	-	TRBV7-3	TRBJ2-3	TGTGCCAGCAGCCCAGGCGCTAGCGGGGGGGTAAGCACAGATACGCAGTATTTT	CASSPGASGGVSTDTQYF
TRBD1	-	TRBV5-6	TRBJ1-6	TGTGCCAGCAGCGTGACAGGGTTAGATTCACCCCTCCACTTT	CASSVTGLDSPLHF
-	-	TRBV7-3	TRBJ2-1	TGTGCCAGCAGCTCCCCCGGCCGAGGGCCGCAGTTCTTC	CASSSPGRGPQFF
TRBD2	many	TRBV7-9	TRBJ2-5	TGTGCCAGCAGCTTAGGGTTCGGGACTAGCGGGCGAGAGACCCAGTACTTC	CASSLGFGTSGRETQYF
-	-	TRBV7-2	TRBJ2-1	TGTGCCAGCAGCCCAGGACTAGTGGGGGCCAATGAGCAGTTCTTC	CASSPGLVGANEQFF
-	few	TRBV6-5	TRBJ1-6	TGTGCCAGCAGTTACAACCCGACCTCACCCCTCCACTTT	CASSYNPTSPLHF
-	few	TRBV7-2	TRBJ2-4	TGTGCCAGCAGCCTCGTAGGTACGGCCCCAGAAAACATTCAGTACTTC	CASSLVGTAPENIQYF
-	-	TRBV15	TRBJ2-5	TGTGCCACCAGCAGAGGGGGCCAAGAGACCCAGTACTTC	CATSRGGQETQYF
-	-	TRBV7-9	TRBJ1-1	TGTGCCAGCAGCTTCGTGGGGGTCCCGAACACTGAAGCTTTCTTT	CASSFVGVPNTEAFF
-	few	TRBV6-5	TRBJ2-7	TGTGCCAGCAGTTATCGAGTTCAGCCAGGGCACTCCTACGAGCAGTACTTC	CASSYRVQPGHSYEQYF
TRBD1	-	TRBV4-3	TRBJ1-4	TGCGCCAGCAGCCCCAGGACAGGGGGTGAAAAACTGTTTTTT	CASSPRTGGEKLFF
TRBD1	-	TRBV28	TRBJ1-2	TGTGCCAGCAGCCCACAGGGGCTCTATGGCTACACCTTC	CASSPQGLYGYTF
TRBD1	many	TRBV11-2	TRBJ2-3	TGTGCCAGCAGCCCGACAGGGGGGACAGATACGCAGTATTTT	CASSPTGGTDTQYF
-	few	TRBV6-2/TRBV6-3	TRBJ1-6	TGTGCCAGCAGTTACCTCCGGAAGAATTCACCCCTCCACTTT	CASSYLRKNSPLHF
-	many	TRBV2	TRBJ1-1	TGTGCCACCACCATGAACACTGAAGCTTTCTTT	CATTMNTEAFF
-	few	TRBV24-1	TRBJ2-5	TGTGCCACCAGTGATGCGTACAAAGAGACCCAGTACTTC	CATSDAYKETQYF
-	few	TRBV20-1	TRBJ1-2	TGCAGTGCTAGAGATCCGACGGGGGAAGAACGCTACACCTTC	CSARDPTGEERYTF
-	few	TRBV2	TRBJ2-2	TGTGCCAGCAGCTATACTACCGCGAACACCGGGGAGCTGTTTTTT	CASSYTTANTGELFF
-	-	TRBV5-6	TRBJ1-1	TGTGCCAGCAGCTTTCCGCGAGGTGGCACTGAAGCTTTCTTT	CASSFPRGGTEAFF
-	-	TRBV7-9	TRBJ2-1	TGTGCCAGCAGCCAACAGACTAGTGAGCAGTTCTTC	CASSQQTSEQFF
-	-	TRBV12-3/TRBV12-4	TRBJ1-5	TGTGCCAGCAGCTATGGGGACGAAAATAGCAATCAGCCCCAGCATTTT	CASSYGDENSNQPQHF
-	-	TRBV3-1	TRBJ1-5	TGTGCCAGCAGCCAAGCACAGGGAATCCAGCCCCAGCATTTT	CASSQAQGIQPQHF
-	many	TRBV29-1	TRBJ2-5	TGCAGCGTTGAATTTTTGGGAGCCCAAGAGACCCAGTACTTC	CSVEFLGAQETQYF
-	few	TRBV18	TRBJ2-1	TGTGCCAGCTCAGCGGGACTCCAAGGACCCTACAATGAGCAGTTCTTC	CASSAGLQGPYNEQFF
TRBD2	few	TRBV6-2/TRBV6-3	TRBJ2-1	TGTGCCAGCAGTTCTAGACTAGCGGGGGCCTACAATGAGCAGTTCTTC	CASSSRLAGAYNEQFF
-	few	TRBV18	TRBJ2-3	TGTGCCAGCTCATCGGGGTCGGTTAACACAGATACGCAGTATTTT	CASSSGSVNTDTQYF
TRBD2	few	TRBV6-2/TRBV6-3	TRBJ2-5	TGTGCCAGCAGTTATCCGGGACTAGCGGGGGGGCTGCAGACCCAGTACTTC	CASSYPGLAGGLQTQYF
TRBD1	few	TRBV7-9	TRBJ1-5	TGTGCCAGCAGCTTAGTGACAGGGGTCGGCAATCAGCCCCAGCATTTT	CASSLVTGVGNQPQHF
-	-	TRBV4-1	TRBJ1-5	TGCGCCAGCAGCCCCTTCGGAGGCCTCGCAAATCAGCCCCAGCATTTT	CASSPFGGLANQPQHF
-	few	TRBV6-5	TRBJ2-7	TGTGCCAGCAGTTACTCATCAGGGTCCTACGAGCAGTACTTC	CASSYSSGSYEQYF